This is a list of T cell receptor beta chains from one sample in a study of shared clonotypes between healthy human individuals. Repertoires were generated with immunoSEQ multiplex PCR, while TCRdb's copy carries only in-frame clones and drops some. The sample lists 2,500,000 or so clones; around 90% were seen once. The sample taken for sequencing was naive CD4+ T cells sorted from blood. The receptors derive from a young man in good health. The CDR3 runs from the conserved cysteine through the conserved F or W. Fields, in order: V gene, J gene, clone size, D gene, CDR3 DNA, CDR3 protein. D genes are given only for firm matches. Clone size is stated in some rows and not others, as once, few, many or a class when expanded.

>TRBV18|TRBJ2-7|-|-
TGTGCCAGCTCACCACCCTCCTACGAGCAGTACTTC
CASSPPSYEQYF
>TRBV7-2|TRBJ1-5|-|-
TGTGCCAGCAGTTTTGACAGGAGCAATCAGCCCCAGCATTTT
CASSFDRSNQPQHF
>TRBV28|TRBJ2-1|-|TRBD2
TGTGCCAGCTTCGGGGGGATATACAATGAGCAGTTCTTC
CASFGGIYNEQFF
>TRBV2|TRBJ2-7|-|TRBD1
TGTGCCAGCAGCGCAGAACAGGGGTCCCACTACGAGCAGTACTTC
CASSAEQGSHYEQYF
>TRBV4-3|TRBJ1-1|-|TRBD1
TGCGCCAGCAGCCAAGGGGACAGGGGGCAAACTGAAGCTTTCTTT
CASSQGDRGQTEAFF
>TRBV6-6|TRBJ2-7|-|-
TGTGCCAGCAGCGACCCTGGGGGCCCCTCCTACGAGCAGTACTTC
CASSDPGGPSYEQYF
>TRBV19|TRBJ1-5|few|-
TGTGCCAGTCGGGATAGCAATCAGCCCCAGCATTTT
CASRDSNQPQHF
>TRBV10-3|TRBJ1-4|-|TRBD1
TGTGCCACCCGCCCGGGACAGGGTAATGAAAAACTGTTTTTT
CATRPGQGNEKLFF
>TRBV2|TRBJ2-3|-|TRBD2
TGTGCCAGCACCCTTGGGCTAGCGGGAGATACGCAGTATTTT
CASTLGLAGDTQYF
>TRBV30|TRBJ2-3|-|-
TGTGCCCGGAGGGGGAGTAGCACAGATACGCAGTATTTT
CARRGSSTDTQYF
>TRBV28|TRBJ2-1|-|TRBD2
TGTGCCAGCAGTTTATTAAGCGGGGGGGCCGATGAGCAGTTCTTC
CASSLLSGGADEQFF
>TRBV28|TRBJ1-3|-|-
TGTGCCAGCAGTCCAGAGGGGGAAAACACCATATATTTT
CASSPEGENTIYF
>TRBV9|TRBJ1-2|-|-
TGTGCCAGCAGGGGCAGGGGCGGCTACACCTTC
CASRGRGGYTF
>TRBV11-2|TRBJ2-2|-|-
TGTGCCAGCAGCCCAGGAGGGCCGAACACCGGGGAGCTGTTTTTT
CASSPGGPNTGELFF
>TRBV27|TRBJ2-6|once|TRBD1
TGTGCCAGCTCTCCCGTCCAGGGGGCCACTGGGGCCAACGTCCTGACTTTC
CASSPVQGATGANVLTF
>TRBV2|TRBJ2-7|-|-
TGTGCCAGCAGTGAAGCTAGGATGAGCTCCTACGAGCAGTACTTC
CASSEARMSSYEQYF
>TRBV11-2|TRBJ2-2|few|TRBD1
TGTGCCACCACCAAACAGGGGGTAGCCGGGGAGCTGTTTTTT
CATTKQGVAGELFF
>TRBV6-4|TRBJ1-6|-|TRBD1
TGTGCCAGCAGAGAAGGGGGCAGGTTCTATAATTCACCCCTCCACTTT
CASREGGRFYNSPLHF
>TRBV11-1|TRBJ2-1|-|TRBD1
TGTGCCAGCAGCTCGGGACAGGGGCAGTTCTTC
CASSSGQGQFF
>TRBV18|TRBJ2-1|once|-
TGTGCCAGCTCACCTAGGGACAATGAGCAGTTCTTC
CASSPRDNEQFF
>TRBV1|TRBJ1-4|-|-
TGCACCAGCAGCCAAGATTTCAGGGACAGAGACAAAGAATTTGAAAAACTGTTTTTT
CTSSQDFRDRDKEFEKLFF
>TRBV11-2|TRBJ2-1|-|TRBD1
TGTGCCAGCAGCTCTACCGGGACAGCCAAGCTAGTCAATGAGCAGTTCTTC
CASSSTGTAKLVNEQFF
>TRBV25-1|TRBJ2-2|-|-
-
CASSTSGPATGELFF
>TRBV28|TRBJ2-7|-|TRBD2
TGTGCCAGCAGTTTCCTTCTAGCGGGGTCAACCTACGAGCAGTACTTC
CASSFLLAGSTYEQYF
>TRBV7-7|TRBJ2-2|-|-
TGTGCTAGCAGCCGAGAAGCCGGGGAGCTGTTTTTT
CASSREAGELFF
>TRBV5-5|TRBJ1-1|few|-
TGTGCCAGCAGCTTGGTGGACAGCGGAACTGAAGCTTTCTTT
CASSLVDSGTEAFF
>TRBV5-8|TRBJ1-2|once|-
TGTGCCAGCAGCCCCAGGGTCGGATATGGCTACACCTTC
CASSPRVGYGYTF
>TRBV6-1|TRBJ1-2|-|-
TGTGCCAGTGGGAGGGCGGGGAATGGCGGCTACACCTTC
CASGRAGNGGYTF
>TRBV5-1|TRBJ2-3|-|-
TGCGCCAGCAGCCCTGGACAGCCTGGCACAGATACGCAGTATTTT
CASSPGQPGTDTQYF
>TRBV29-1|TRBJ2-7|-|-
TGCAGCGTTAAACCGACAGGGAGGTACGAGCAGTACTTC
CSVKPTGRYEQYF
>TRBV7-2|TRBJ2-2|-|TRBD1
TGTGCCAGCAGCAAACAGACAGGGAGTACCGGGGAGCTGTTTTTT
CASSKQTGSTGELFF
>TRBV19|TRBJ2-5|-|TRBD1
TGTGCCAGTAGTGGCAGGGGGCGCGAGACCCAGTACTTC
CASSGRGRETQYF
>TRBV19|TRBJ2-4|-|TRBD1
TGTGCCAGTAGGGAACGGACAGGGTACGTCAAAAACATTCAGTACTTC
CASRERTGYVKNIQYF
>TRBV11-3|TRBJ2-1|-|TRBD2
TGTGCCAGCAGCTTAGGGGGACTAGCGGGCTATGAGCAGTTCTTC
CASSLGGLAGYEQFF
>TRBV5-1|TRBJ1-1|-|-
TGCGCCAGCAGCTTGGGACAGGCGACTACTGAAGCTTTCTTT
CASSLGQATTEAFF
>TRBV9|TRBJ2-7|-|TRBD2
TGTGCCAGCAGCGTCTCTAGCGGGAGCTACGAGCAGTACTTC
CASSVSSGSYEQYF
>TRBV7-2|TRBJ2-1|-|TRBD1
TGTGCCAGCAGCTTGGACAGGGGGGCCAATGAGCAGTTCTTC
CASSLDRGANEQFF
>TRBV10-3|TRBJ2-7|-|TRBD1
TGTGCCATCAGTGACCGCCGAGAGACAGGGGTTAACTCCTACGAGCAGTACTTC
CAISDRRETGVNSYEQYF
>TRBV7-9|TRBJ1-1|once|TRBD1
TGTGCCAGCAGCTTAGACAGGGGGAAGGGTGAAGCTTTCTTT
CASSLDRGKGEAFF
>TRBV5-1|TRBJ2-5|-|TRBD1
TGCGCCAGCAGCTCCCTGTCCGGGACAGGGTCGCAAGAGACCCAGTACTTC
CASSSLSGTGSQETQYF
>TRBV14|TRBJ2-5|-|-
TGTGCCAGCAGCCAAGGGGTTTTGGAGACCCAGTACTTC
CASSQGVLETQYF
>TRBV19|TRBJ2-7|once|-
TGTGCCAGTAGTCCTTCCTTGGACTACGAGCAGTACTTC
CASSPSLDYEQYF
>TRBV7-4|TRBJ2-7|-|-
TGTGCCAGCAATAAAGGTGCCGTCTACGAGCAGTACTTC
CASNKGAVYEQYF
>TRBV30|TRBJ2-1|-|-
TGTGCCTGGAGTAGGGCAACCTACAATGAGCAGTTCTTC
CAWSRATYNEQFF
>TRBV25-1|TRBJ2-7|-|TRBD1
TGTGCCAGCAGTGTGGGACAGGGATCCTACGAGCAGTACTTC
CASSVGQGSYEQYF
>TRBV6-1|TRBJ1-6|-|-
TGTGCCGTTCTAGACAGAGCCTATAATTCACCCCTCCACTTT
CAVLDRAYNSPLHF
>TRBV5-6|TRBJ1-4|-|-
TGTGCCAGCGGGGGGACACCAACTAATGAAAAACTGTTTTTT
CASGGTPTNEKLFF
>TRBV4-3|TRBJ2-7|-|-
TGCGCCAGCAGCCAAGGCGCAGGGTCCTCCTACGAGCAGTACTTC
CASSQGAGSSYEQYF
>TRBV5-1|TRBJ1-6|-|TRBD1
TGCGCCAGCAGCCAAGGCCAACAGGGGGGCAATTCACCCCTCCACTTT
CASSQGQQGGNSPLHF
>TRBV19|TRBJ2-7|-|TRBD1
TGTGCCAGTAGTTACCCGGGACAGGGAGTCTACGAGCAGTACTTC
CASSYPGQGVYEQYF
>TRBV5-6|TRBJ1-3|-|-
TGTGCCAGCAGCCTTTCCGGTGCCTCTGGAAACACCATATATTTT
CASSLSGASGNTIYF
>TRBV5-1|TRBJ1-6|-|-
TGCGCCAGCAGCCAAAATTTATTGGGGTCACCCCTCCACTTT
CASSQNLLGSPLHF
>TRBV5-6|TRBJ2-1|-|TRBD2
TGTGCCAGCAGCTTGACTAGCGGGAGGGTTTACAATGAGCAGTTCTTC
CASSLTSGRVYNEQFF
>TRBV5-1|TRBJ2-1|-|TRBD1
TGCGCCAGCAGCCCCGGGACAGGGAACACCAATGAGCAGTTCTTC
CASSPGTGNTNEQFF
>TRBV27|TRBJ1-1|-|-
TGTGCCAGCAGCCGGTTCAGGGATAACACTGAAGCTTTCTTT
CASSRFRDNTEAFF
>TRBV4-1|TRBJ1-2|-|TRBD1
TGCGCCAGCAGCCAGGCCGGGACAGGGGGCTTAGATGGCTACACCTTC
CASSQAGTGGLDGYTF
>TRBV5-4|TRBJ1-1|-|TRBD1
TGTGCCAGCAGCCCCCGGACAGGGAACACTGAAGCTTTCTTT
CASSPRTGNTEAFF
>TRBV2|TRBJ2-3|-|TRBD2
TGTGCCAGCAGGACGGGACTAGCGGGCGCAGATACGCAGTATTTT
CASRTGLAGADTQYF